This is a list of T cell receptor beta chains from one sample in a study of blood T cell repertoires in COVID-19. Some clones are missing from TCRdb's copy, which holds only in-frame ones; the method was immunoSEQ multiplex PCR. The sample consists of about 230,000 clones, 85% of them appearing once. Sequences were obtained from peripheral blood. These receptors all stem from a man aged 45-65 years with COVID-19, enrolled during active disease. CDR3s include the opening cysteine and the closing phenylalanine or tryptophan. Each record gives: D gene, J gene, V gene, clone size, CDR3 DNA, CDR3 protein. The D gene is left open where the match is weak. Clone size is stated in some rows and not others, as once, few, many or a class when expanded.

TRBD2	TRBJ2-2	TRBV30	-	TGTGCCTGGAGTGTACTTTGGGGGCGACTAGCGGGGGTCGGGGAGCTGTTTTTT	CAWSVLWGRLAGVGELFF
-	TRBJ1-5	TRBV12-1	-	TGTGCCAGCAGTTACGTGTACAGGGATGAAAACAATCAGCCCCAGCATTTT	CASSYVYRDENNQPQHF
-	TRBJ2-5	TRBV9	-	TGTGCCAGCAGCGTAGCGGCAGGGGCCGGCCAAGAGACCCAGTACTTC	CASSVAAGAGQETQYF
-	TRBJ1-3	TRBV9	once	TGTGCCAGCAGCCTCGGAAACACCATATATTTT	CASSLGNTIYF
-	TRBJ1-1	TRBV25-1	-	TGTGCCATCCTCTCCGGGGGAAGCACTGAAGCTTTCTTT	CAILSGGSTEAFF
-	TRBJ2-7	TRBV7-9	-	TGTGCCAGCAGCTACGACAACCTTTACGAGCAGTACTTC	CASSYDNLYEQYF
-	TRBJ1-2	TRBV20-1	-	TGCAGTGCTGGTGGGACTTCTAACTATGGCTACACCTTC	CSAGGTSNYGYTF
TRBD2	TRBJ2-1	TRBV7-2	once	TGTGCCAGCAGCTCGTCTGGCGGGGGGCTTGACTTAAGGAATGAGCAGTTCTTC	CASSSSGGGLDLRNEQFF
-	TRBJ2-5	TRBV3-1/TRBV3-2	-	TGTGCCAGCAGCCAAGAGTCGACAGGCGTTAAAGAGACCCAGTACTTC	CASSQESTGVKETQYF
TRBD1	TRBJ2-2	TRBV23-1	once	TGCGCCAGAAAAGCGGGACAGGGGTCTACCGGGGAGCTGTTTTTT	CARKAGQGSTGELFF
TRBD1	TRBJ2-1	TRBV7-9	-	TGTGCCAGCAGCTTAGAAGTACAGGGGATTGAGCAGTTCTTC	CASSLEVQGIEQFF
TRBD1	TRBJ1-2	TRBV6-8	once	TGTGCCAGCAGTTACCCTCAAACAGGGGCCTATGGCTACACCTTC	CASSYPQTGAYGYTF
TRBD1	TRBJ2-1	TRBV5-4	once	TGTGCCAGCAGCGCCCGGGACAGGGGGCTCAATGAGCAGTTCTTC	CASSARDRGLNEQFF
-	TRBJ2-5	TRBV28	-	TGTGCCAGCAGCTCAGTGTACCAAGAGACCCAGTACTTC	CASSSVYQETQYF
TRBD2	TRBJ2-7	TRBV11-2	-	TGTGCCAGCAGCTTTGGGGGGCGGCTAGCGGGGGCCGAGCAGTACTTC	CASSFGGRLAGAEQYF
-	TRBJ1-2	TRBV3-1/TRBV3-2	few	TGTGCCAGCAGCCAAGATCTGCGTGGGGCGTGGGGCTACACCTTC	CASSQDLRGAWGYTF
TRBD1	TRBJ2-7	TRBV5-1	-	TGCGCCAGCAGCTTGACAGGGGACTACGAGCAGTACTTC	CASSLTGDYEQYF
-	TRBJ2-7	TRBV5-1	-	TGCGCCAGCAGCCCCAACGCGGTCTCCTACGAGCAGTACTTC	CASSPNAVSYEQYF
-	TRBJ1-5	TRBV30	-	TGTGCCTGGAGTTACAGTGATCAGCCCCAGCATTTT	CAWSYSDQPQHF
-	TRBJ2-3	TRBV30	few	TGTGCCTGGAGTAGGGGCGCCCGGTCAGGCACAGATACGCAGTATTTT	CAWSRGARSGTDTQYF
-	TRBJ1-5	TRBV27	-	TGTGCCAGCAGCCACAATCAGCCCCAGCATTTT	CASSHNQPQHF
TRBD2	TRBJ2-1	TRBV9	-	TGTGCCAGCAGCGTAGCTAAGACTAGCGGTTACAATGAGCAGTTCTTC	CASSVAKTSGYNEQFF
-	TRBJ2-3	TRBV7-9	-	TGTGCCAGCAGCTTAGATCAGGGTATCTACACAGATACGCAGTATTTT	CASSLDQGIYTDTQYF
TRBD2	TRBJ2-1	TRBV7-6	-	TGTGCCAGCAGCTTAGATCCTAGCGGGGAATCCTACAATGAGCAGTTCTTC	CASSLDPSGESYNEQFF
TRBD1	TRBJ2-5	TRBV6-5	-	TGTGCCAGCAGATTGGACAGGTCTGGAGAGACCCAGTACTTC	CASRLDRSGETQYF
-	TRBJ2-7	TRBV27	-	TGTGCCAGCAGTTTATTGGGGCAGGTTGGGAACGAGCAGTACTTC	CASSLLGQVGNEQYF
TRBD1	TRBJ2-7	TRBV6-5	-	TGTGCCAGCAGTTATCTGACAGGGGACGTCTACGAGCAGTACTTC	CASSYLTGDVYEQYF
TRBD2	TRBJ2-1	TRBV29-1	once	TGCAGCGTTGAGGGACTAGGCTACAATGAGCAGTTCTTC	CSVEGLGYNEQFF
TRBD1	TRBJ2-6	TRBV5-1	-	TGCGCCAGCAGCTTGGCCGGGACAGGGGGCGCGTTTACTGGGGCCAACGTCCTGACTTTC	CASSLAGTGGAFTGANVLTF
TRBD2	TRBJ2-3	TRBV7-6	-	TGTGCCAGCAGCTTCCGGCTAGCGGGCACAGATACGCAGTATTTT	CASSFRLAGTDTQYF
-	TRBJ1-4	TRBV28	few	TGTGCCAGCAGTTTGGGATCAGGGATGGAAAAACTGTTTTTT	CASSLGSGMEKLFF
-	TRBJ1-1	TRBV6-5	-	TGTGCCAGCAGTTATTTGGGGCGGACCCCTGAAGCTTTCTTT	CASSYLGRTPEAFF
TRBD1	TRBJ1-1	TRBV6-5	-	TGTGCCAGCAGAACCGGGACAGCTACTGAAGCTTTCTTT	CASRTGTATEAFF
-	TRBJ2-7	TRBV15	-	TGTGCCACCCAGGGGATGTGGGGGAGCTACGAGCAGTACTTC	CATQGMWGSYEQYF
TRBD1	TRBJ1-1	TRBV6-5	-	TGTGCCAGCGGGTCAAGGACAGGGAGAAACACTGAAGCTTTCTTT	CASGSRTGRNTEAFF
-	TRBJ2-7	TRBV3-1/TRBV3-2	-	TGTGCCAGCAGCCATTCGACAGACCCCTACGAGCAGTACTTC	CASSHSTDPYEQYF
TRBD1	TRBJ1-6	TRBV10-2	-	TGCGCCAGCAGAGCCGGGACAGACAATTCACCCCTCCACTTT	CASRAGTDNSPLHF